Listed below are T cell receptor beta chains from one sample, sequenced in a study of T cell repertoires in cytomegalovirus infection. TCRdb reprocessed the reads via MiXCR and lists one record per CDR3 protein. The table has about 310,000 distinct CDR3 sequences, roughly a sixth seen once. The specimen was PBMCs. These receptor sequences come from a human donor in good health (CMV status not recorded). Some clones in this sample may be carry-over from other donors' samples. Both conserved end residues are trimmed from each CDR3. Clone size is shown for a subset of rows, as once, few, many or a class of expanded clone.

size: few; V: TRBV27; J: TRBJ2-7; length: 11; CDR3: ASSFSGPYEQY
size: .; V: TRBV7-9; J: TRBJ1-5; length: 14; CDR3: ASSLVFGQGSEAQH
size: many; V: TRBV10-3; J: TRBJ1-1; length: 12; CDR3: ASEKGRDSTEAF
size: .; V: TRBV2; J: TRBJ1-6; length: 13; CDR3: ASGGDATIHSPLH
size: .; V: TRBV27; J: TRBJ1-1; length: 10; CDR3: ASSARTAEAF
size: .; V: TRBV5-1; J: TRBJ1-4; length: 13; CDR3: ASSMSEANNEKLF
size: few; V: TRBV20-1; J: TRBJ2-1; length: 13; CDR3: SARAPSGAYNEQF
size: many; V: TRBV7-2; J: TRBJ2-3; length: 9; CDR3: ASREGTTQY
size: many; V: TRBV28; J: TRBJ1-2; length: 11; CDR3: ASSLLVFRGYT
size: .; V: TRBV28; J: TRBJ2-7; length: 12; CDR3: ASSSYQRGYEQY
size: few; V: TRBV7-2; J: TRBJ2-2; length: 13; CDR3: ASSLAPAVTGELF
size: .; V: TRBV5-8; J: TRBJ1-5; length: 11; CDR3: ASRTTGIQPQH
size: few; V: TRBV18; J: TRBJ2-7; length: 12; CDR3: ASSAPGHNYEQY
size: .; V: TRBV5-5; J: TRBJ2-5; length: 14; CDR3: ASSLMTGQRQETQY
size: many; V: TRBV7-9; J: TRBJ1-1; length: 14; CDR3: ASSLDRGPVGTEAF
size: many; V: TRBV12-3/TRBV12-4; J: TRBJ1-5; length: 12; CDR3: ASSRGDRGQPQH
size: few; V: TRBV12-3/TRBV12-4; J: TRBJ2-1; length: 12; CDR3: AREQGASYNEQF
size: .; V: TRBV6-6; J: TRBJ1-4; length: 12; CDR3: ASSWTGRHEKLF
size: .; V: TRBV27; J: TRBJ2-5; length: 12; CDR3: ATSLAGAQETQY
size: many; V: TRBV11-2; J: TRBJ2-5; length: 13; CDR3: ASSPLLGAKETQY
size: many; V: TRBV7-2; J: TRBJ2-7; length: 12; CDR3: ASSFSGGAYEQY
size: .; V: TRBV15; J: TRBJ1-2; length: 15; CDR3: ATSSRDRGLLQDGYT
size: few; V: TRBV10-3; J: TRBJ1-1; length: 11; CDR3: AISDSSYTEAF
size: many; V: TRBV7-9; J: TRBJ1-3; length: 14; CDR3: ASSFDSPSSGNTIY